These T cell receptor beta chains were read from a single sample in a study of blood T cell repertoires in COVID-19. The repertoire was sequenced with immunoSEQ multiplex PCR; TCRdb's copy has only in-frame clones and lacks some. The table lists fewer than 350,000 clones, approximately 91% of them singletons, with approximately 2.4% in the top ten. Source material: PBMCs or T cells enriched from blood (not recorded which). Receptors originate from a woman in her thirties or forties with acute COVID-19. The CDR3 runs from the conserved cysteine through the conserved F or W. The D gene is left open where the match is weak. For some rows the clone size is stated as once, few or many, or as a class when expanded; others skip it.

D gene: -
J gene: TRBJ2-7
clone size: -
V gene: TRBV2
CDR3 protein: CASSDSRVEYEQYF
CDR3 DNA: TGTGCCAGCAGTGACTCCAGGGTGGAGTACGAGCAGTACTTC

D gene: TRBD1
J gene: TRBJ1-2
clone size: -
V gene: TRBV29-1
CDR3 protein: CSVEMGLDRAYGYTF
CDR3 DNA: TGCAGCGTTGAAATGGGACTGGACAGGGCCTATGGCTACACCTTC

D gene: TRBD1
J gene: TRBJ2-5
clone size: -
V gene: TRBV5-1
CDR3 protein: CASSQLMGTGGPETQYF
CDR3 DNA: TGCGCCAGCAGCCAATTAATGGGGACAGGGGGCCCAGAGACCCAGTACTTC

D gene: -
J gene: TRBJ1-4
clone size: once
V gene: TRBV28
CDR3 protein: CASSLSRNEKLFF
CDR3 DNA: TGTGCCAGCAGTTTATCACGGAATGAAAAACTGTTTTTT

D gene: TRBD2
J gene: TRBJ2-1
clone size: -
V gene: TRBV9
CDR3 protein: CASSVGSGNYNEQFF
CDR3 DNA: TGTGCCAGCAGCGTAGGGAGCGGGAATTACAATGAGCAGTTCTTC

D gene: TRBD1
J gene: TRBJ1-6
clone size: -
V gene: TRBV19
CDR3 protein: CASSGTGQNSPLHF
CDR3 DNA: TGTGCCAGTAGTGGGACGGGACAGAATTCACCCCTCCACTTT

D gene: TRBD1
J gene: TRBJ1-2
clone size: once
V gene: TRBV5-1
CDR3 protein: CASSLSAGTGSKGYTF
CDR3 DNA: TGCGCCAGCAGCTTGTCGGCTGGGACAGGGTCGAAAGGCTACACCTTC

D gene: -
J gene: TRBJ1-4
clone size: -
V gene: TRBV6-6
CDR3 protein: CASRTGGGEKLFF
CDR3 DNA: TGTGCCAGCAGGACCGGGGGAGGTGAAAAACTGTTTTTT

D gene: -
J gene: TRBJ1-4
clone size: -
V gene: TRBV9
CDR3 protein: CASSVEQFNEKLFF
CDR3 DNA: TGTGCCAGCAGCGTAGAACAGTTTAATGAAAAACTGTTTTTT

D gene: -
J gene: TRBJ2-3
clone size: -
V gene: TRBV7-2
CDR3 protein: CASSRVGPRGTDTQYF
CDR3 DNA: TGTGCCAGCAGTAGGGTTGGCCCGCGGGGCACAGATACGCAGTATTTT

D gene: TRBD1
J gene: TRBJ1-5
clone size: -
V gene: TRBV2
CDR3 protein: CASNMGQGSNQPQHF
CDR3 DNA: TGTGCCAGCAATATGGGACAGGGTAGCAATCAGCCCCAGCATTTT

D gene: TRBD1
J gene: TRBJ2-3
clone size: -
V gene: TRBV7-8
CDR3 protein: CASSPRDRADTQYF
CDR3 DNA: TGTGCCAGCAGCCCCCGGGACAGGGCAGATACGCAGTATTTT

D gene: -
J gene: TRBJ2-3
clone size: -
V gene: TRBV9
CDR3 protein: CASSVGRTGTDTQYF
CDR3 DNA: TGTGCCAGCAGCGTAGGCCGTACGGGCACAGATACGCAGTATTTT

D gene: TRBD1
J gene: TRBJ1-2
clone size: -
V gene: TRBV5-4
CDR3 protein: CASSPQTGGDGYTF
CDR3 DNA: TGTGCCAGCAGTCCCCAGACAGGGGGGGATGGCTACACCTTC

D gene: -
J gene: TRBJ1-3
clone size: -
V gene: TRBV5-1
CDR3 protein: CASSLEGNSGNTIYF
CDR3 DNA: TGCGCCAGCAGCTTAGAGGGAAACTCTGGAAACACCATATATTTT

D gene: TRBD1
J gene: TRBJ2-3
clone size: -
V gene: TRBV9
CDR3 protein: CASSPGQGARTDTQYF
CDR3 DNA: TGTGCCAGCAGCCCCGGACAGGGGGCCCGCACAGATACGCAGTATTTT

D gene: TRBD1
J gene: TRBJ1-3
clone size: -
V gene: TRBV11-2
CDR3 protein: CASSFRTGASGNTIYF
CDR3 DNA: TGTGCCAGCAGCTTCCGGACAGGCGCCTCTGGAAACACCATATATTTT

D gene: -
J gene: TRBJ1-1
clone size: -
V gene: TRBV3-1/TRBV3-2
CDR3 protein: CASSQAKDRRLNTEAFF
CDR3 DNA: TGTGCCAGCAGCCAAGCTAAGGACAGAAGACTTAACACTGAAGCTTTCTTT

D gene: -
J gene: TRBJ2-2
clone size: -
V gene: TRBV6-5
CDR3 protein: CASSNSHTGELFF
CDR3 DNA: TGTGCCAGCAGCAACAGCCACACCGGGGAGCTGTTTTTT

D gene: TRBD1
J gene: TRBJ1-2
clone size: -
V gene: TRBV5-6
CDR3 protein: CASSLEQGVGGYTF
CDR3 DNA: TGTGCCAGCAGCTTGGAACAGGGGGTAGGTGGCTACACCTTC

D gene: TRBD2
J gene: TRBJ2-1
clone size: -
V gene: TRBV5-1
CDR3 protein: CASRPSSGGVYNEQFF
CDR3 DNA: TGCGCCAGCAGACCATCAAGCGGGGGGGTTTACAATGAGCAGTTCTTC

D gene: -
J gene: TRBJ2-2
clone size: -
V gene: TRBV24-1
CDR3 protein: CAILEGRRNTGELFF
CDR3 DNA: TGTGCCATACTCGAGGGTCGGAGAAACACCGGGGAGCTGTTTTTT

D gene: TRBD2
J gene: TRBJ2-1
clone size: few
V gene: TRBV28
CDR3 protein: CASSSRRPSGGHEQFF
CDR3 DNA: TGTGCCAGCAGTTCCCGCCGACCTAGCGGGGGCCACGAGCAGTTCTTC

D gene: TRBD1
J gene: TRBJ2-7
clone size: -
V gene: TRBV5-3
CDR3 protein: CARSFPGTGFRGQYF
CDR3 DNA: TGTGCCAGAAGCTTTCCCGGGACAGGTTTTAGGGGGCAGTACTTC

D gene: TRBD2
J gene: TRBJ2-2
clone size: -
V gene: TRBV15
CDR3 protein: CATRGLAGGYTGELFF
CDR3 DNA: TGTGCCACCAGGGGCCTGGCGGGGGGCTACACCGGGGAGCTGTTTTTT

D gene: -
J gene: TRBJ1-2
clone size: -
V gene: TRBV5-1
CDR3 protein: CASSPREEANYGYTF
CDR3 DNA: TGCGCCAGCAGCCCCCGCGAAGAAGCTAACTATGGCTACACCTTC

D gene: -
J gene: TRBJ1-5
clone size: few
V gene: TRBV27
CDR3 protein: CASSPLVGGSNQPQHF
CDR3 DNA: TGTGCCAGCAGTCCTCTAGTGGGGGGTAGCAATCAGCCCCAGCATTTT

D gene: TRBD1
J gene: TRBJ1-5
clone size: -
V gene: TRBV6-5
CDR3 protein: CASTKGQAGGPQHF
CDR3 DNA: TGTGCCAGCACCAAAGGACAGGCTGGTGGGCCCCAGCATTTT

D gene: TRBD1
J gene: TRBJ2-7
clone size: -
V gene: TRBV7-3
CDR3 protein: CASSSPGQGREQYF
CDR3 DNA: TGTGCCAGCAGCTCCCCGGGACAGGGTCGCGAGCAGTACTTC

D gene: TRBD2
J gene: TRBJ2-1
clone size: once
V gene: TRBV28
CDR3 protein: CATHAGGVSFEQFF
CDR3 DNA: TGTGCCACACATGCGGGGGGGGTTTCTTTTGAGCAGTTCTTC

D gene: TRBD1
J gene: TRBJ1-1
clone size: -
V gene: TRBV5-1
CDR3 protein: CASSRPYRGKNTEAFF
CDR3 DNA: TGCGCCAGCAGCCGGCCCTACAGGGGGAAGAACACTGAAGCTTTCTTT

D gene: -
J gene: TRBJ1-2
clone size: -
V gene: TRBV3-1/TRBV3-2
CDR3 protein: CASSQDPGTPRNYGYTF
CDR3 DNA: TGTGCCAGCAGCCAAGATCCTGGGACACCCAGAAACTATGGCTACACCTTC

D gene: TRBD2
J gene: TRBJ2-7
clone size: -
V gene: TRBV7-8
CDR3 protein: CASSLSGRSYEQYF
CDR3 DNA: TGTGCCAGCAGTCTTAGCGGGAGATCCTACGAGCAGTACTTC

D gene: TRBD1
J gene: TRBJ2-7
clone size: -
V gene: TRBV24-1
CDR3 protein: CATSDLSAGTGCSYEQYF
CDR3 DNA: TGTGCCACCAGTGATTTGTCTGCCGGGACAGGGTGCTCCTACGAGCAGTACTTC

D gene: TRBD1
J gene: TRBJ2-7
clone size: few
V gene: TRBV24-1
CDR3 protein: CATSDPGQGHYEQYF
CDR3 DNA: TGTGCCACCAGTGATCCTGGACAGGGACACTACGAGCAGTACTTC

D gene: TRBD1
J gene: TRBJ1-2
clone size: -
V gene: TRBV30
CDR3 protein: CAWGGDGTGIGYTF
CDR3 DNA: TGTGCCTGGGGAGGCGACGGGACAGGGATCGGCTACACCTTC

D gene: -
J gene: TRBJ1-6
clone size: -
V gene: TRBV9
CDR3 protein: CASSVAREGSPLHF
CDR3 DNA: TGTGCCAGCAGCGTCGCCAGGGAAGGATCACCCCTCCACTTT

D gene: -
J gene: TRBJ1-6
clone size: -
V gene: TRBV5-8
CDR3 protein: CASSPSDRRSPLHF
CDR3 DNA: TGTGCCAGCAGCCCGTCCGACAGACGATCACCCCTCCACTTT

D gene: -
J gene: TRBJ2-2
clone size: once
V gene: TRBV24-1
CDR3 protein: CATSEEGTANTGELFF
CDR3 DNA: TGTGCCACCAGTGAGGAGGGGACAGCGAACACCGGGGAGCTGTTTTTT

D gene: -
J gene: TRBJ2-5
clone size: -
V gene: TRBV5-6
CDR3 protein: CASSFRGRDWGETQYF
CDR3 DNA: TGTGCCAGCAGCTTTAGGGGGAGGGATTGGGGAGAGACCCAGTACTTC

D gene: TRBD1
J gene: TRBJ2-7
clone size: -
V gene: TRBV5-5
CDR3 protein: CASKSGGYEQYF
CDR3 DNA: TGTGCCAGCAAGTCAGGGGGCTACGAGCAGTACTTC

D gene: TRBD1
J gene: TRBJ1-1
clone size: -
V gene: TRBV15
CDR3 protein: CATTSRGKTGGAFF
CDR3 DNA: TGTGCCACCACCAGTAGGGGAAAGACAGGGGGAGCTTTCTTT

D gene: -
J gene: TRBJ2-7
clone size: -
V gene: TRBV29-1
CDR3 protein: CSVAGRVSYEQYF
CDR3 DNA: TGCAGCGTTGCGGGCAGGGTGTCCTACGAGCAGTACTTC

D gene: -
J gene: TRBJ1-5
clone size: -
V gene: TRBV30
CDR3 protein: CAWSVGGRGNQPQHF
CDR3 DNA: TGTGCCTGGAGTGTAGGAGGGAGGGGAAATCAGCCCCAGCATTTT

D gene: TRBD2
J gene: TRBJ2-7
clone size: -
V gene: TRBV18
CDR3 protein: CASSPGGGNSYEQYF
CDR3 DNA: TGTGCCAGCTCCCCGGGCGGGGGGAACTCCTACGAGCAGTACTTC

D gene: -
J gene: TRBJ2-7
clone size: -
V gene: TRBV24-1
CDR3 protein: CATSAGSGSYEQYF
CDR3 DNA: TGTGCCACCAGTGCTGGGAGCGGTTCCTACGAGCAGTACTTC

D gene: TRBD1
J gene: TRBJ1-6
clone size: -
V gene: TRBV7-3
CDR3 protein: CASSRDSTRGSPLHF
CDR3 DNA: TGTGCCAGCAGCCGGGACAGTACTCGGGGGTCACCCCTCCACTTT

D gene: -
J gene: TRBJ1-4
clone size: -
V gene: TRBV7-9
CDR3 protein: CASSLKVGATNEKLFF
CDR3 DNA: TGTGCCAGCAGCTTAAAGGTCGGGGCAACTAATGAAAAACTGTTTTTT

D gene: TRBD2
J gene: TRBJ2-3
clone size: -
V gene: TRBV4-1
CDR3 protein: CASSSTGRRADTQYF
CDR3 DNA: TGCGCCAGCAGCTCGACCGGGAGGAGAGCAGATACGCAGTATTTT

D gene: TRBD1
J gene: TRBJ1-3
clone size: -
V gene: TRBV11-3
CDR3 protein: CASSTQGVGNTIYF
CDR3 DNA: TGTGCCAGCAGCACACAGGGGGTTGGAAACACCATATATTTT

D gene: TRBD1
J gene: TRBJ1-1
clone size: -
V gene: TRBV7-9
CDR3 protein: CASSSAGTGSSPEAFF
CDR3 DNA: TGTGCCAGCAGCTCCGCCGGGACAGGGTCGAGCCCTGAAGCTTTCTTT

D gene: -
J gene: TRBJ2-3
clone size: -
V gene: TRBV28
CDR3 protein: CASSLVHTDTQYF
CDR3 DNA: TGTGCCAGCAGTTTAGTCCACACAGATACGCAGTATTTT

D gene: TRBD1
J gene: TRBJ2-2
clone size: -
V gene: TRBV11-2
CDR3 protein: CASSSIQGVRGELFF
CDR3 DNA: TGTGCCAGCAGCTCGATTCAGGGGGTCAGGGGGGAGCTGTTTTTT

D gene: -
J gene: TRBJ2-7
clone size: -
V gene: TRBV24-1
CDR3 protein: CATSSSDPGNYEQYF
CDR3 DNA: TGTGCCACCAGCTCCTCCGACCCGGGGAACTACGAGCAGTACTTC

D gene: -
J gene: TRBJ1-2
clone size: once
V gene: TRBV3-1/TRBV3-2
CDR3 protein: CASSHGTSGYTF
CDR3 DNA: TGTGCCAGCAGCCATGGGACTAGTGGCTACACCTTC

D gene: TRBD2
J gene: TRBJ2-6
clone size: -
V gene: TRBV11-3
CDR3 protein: CASSRALAGASGANVLTF
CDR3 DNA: TGTGCCAGCAGCCGCGCCCTAGCGGGAGCCTCTGGGGCCAACGTCCTGACTTTC

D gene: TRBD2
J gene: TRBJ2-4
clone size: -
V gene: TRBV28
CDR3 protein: CASSPAGQYTAKNIQYF
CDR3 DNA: TGTGCCAGCAGTCCAGCGGGGCAGTATACAGCCAAAAACATTCAGTACTTC

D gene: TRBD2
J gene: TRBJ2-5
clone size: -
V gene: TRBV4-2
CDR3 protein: CASSQSWGGQETQYF
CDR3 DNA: TGTGCCAGCAGCCAATCTTGGGGGGGCCAAGAGACCCAGTACTTC

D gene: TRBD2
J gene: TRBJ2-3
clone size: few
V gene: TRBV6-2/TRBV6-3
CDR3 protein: CASSYTGTTTDTQYF
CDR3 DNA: TGTGCCAGCAGTTACACCGGGACTACTACAGATACGCAGTATTTT

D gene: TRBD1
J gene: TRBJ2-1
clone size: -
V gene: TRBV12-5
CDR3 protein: CASGLETGSYNEQFF
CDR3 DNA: TGTGCTAGTGGTTTGGAGACAGGGTCCTACAATGAGCAGTTCTTC